This entry is about one TCR beta chain. The antigen is unknown. This sample is drawn from a study of a mutant IDH1 vaccine in newly diagnosed glioma. Background on the study: Onset of vaccination occurred 4-6 weeks following radiotherapy alone, or with temozolomide cycles. Study conclusions and caveats: Pseudoprogression seemingly bore no relation to changes in top peripheral T cell clonotypes.

Libraries were prepared by immunoSEQ multiplex PCR; TCRdb keeps only in-frame clonotypes and omits some of them. The sample has fewer than 70,000 clones, approximately 80% seen once. This CDR3 is built from 16 residues. Trimming removed 0 bases at V and 6 bases at J, with 18 bases between. In germline, CDR1 is SNHLY, CDR2 FYNNEI. Time point in this sample: week 11, during vaccination. Vaccinated patients received 300 ug of mutant IDH1 20-mer peptide per dose, with topical imiquimod. The sample in question was PBMCs, obtained from a glioma patient whose treatment included an IDH1 peptide vaccine. This clonotype was obtained from a man aged 30 to 45 with glioma. The J gene is TRBJ2-7, the V gene TRBV2; unclear D gene. The CDR3 nucleotides read TGTGCCAGCAGTGAAGCCCCATTCTTTGTTTCGGGCGAGCAGTACTTC. Translated: CASSEAPFFVSGEQYF.